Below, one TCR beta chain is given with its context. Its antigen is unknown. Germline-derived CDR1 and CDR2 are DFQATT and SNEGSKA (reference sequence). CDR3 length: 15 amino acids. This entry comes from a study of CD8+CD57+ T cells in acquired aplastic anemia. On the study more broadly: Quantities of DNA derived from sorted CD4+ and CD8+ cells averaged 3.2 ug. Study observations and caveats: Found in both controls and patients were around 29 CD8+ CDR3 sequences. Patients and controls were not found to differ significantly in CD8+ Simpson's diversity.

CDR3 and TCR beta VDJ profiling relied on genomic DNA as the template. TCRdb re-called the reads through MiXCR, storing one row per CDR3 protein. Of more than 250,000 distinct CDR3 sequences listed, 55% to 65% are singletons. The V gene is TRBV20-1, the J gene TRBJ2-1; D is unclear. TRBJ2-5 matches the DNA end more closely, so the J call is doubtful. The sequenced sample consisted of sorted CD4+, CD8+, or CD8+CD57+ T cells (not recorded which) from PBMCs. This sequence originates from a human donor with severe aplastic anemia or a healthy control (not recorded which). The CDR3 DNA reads TGCAGTGCTAGAGGGACGGTCAATAGCAATCAGCCCCAGTACTTC. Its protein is CSARGTVNSNQPQYF.